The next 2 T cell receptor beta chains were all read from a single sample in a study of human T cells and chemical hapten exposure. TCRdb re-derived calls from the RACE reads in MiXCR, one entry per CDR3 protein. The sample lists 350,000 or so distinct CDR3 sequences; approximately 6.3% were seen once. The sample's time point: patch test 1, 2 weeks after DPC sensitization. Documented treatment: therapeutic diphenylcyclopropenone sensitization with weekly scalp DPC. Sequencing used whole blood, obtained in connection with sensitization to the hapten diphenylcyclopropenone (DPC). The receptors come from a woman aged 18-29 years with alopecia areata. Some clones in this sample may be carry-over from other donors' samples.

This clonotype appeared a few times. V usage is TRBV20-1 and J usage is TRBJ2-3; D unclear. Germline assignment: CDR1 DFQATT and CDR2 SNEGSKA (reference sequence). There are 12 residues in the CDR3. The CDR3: CGLRISTDTQYF. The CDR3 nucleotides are TGCGGCCTACGAATTAGCACAGATACGCAGTATTTT.

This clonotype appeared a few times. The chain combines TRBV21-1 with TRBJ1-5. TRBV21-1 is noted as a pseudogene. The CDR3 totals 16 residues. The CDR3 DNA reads TGTGCCAGCAACCCGACGTGGATGGAGAACAATCAGCCCCAGCATTTT. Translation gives CASNPTWMENNQPQHF.